This T cell receptor (beta chain) was obtained from a study of early T cells in non-severe SARS-CoV-2 infection. Study context: Sequencing used unsorted whole-blood bulk RNA, so chains lack pairing.

Whole-study results and caveats: There was a bias toward anti-spike CD8 responses in VDJdb matching, which missed private and CD4 specificities.

The CDR3 extends over 14 amino acids. Germline loops: CDR1 LGHNA, CDR2 YNFKEQ. V lost 0 bases and J 4 bases, leaving 9 bases between the germline ends. Separate cDNA molecules each had unique molecular identifiers attached to them. TCRdb called the 5' RACE reads again in MiXCR, with one record for every CDR3 protein. This sample has roughly 58,000 distinct CDR3 sequences, with roughly 6.2% found just once. A word on this clonotype: The antigen is not known.

This TCR was sampled from an adult who was a healthcare worker with PCR-confirmed SARS-CoV-2 infection or an uninfected control (not recorded which). Source material: whole blood. This chain uses TRBV4-2 with TRBJ2-5, with D tentatively TRBD2 (5 bases). DNA for the CDR3: TGTGCCAGCAGCCAAGAAGGAGGCCGAGAGACCCAGTACTTC. It translates to CASSQEGGRETQYF.